Here is one T cell receptor (beta chain) with its context. Its antigen is unidentified. Trimming removed 2 bases at V and 8 bases at J, with 10 bases between. CDR3 size: 13 residues. CDR1 and CDR2 (germline): WSHSY, SAAADI. This record belongs to a study of long-term antiretroviral therapy in people with HIV. It was version v3.0 of the immunoSEQ assay that was run at survey level. Sequenced by immunoSEQ multiplex PCR; TCRdb stores in-frame clones only, minus some. The sample records about 19,000 clones, around 79% being singletons. Broader study findings: Blood collection from the mid-2000s to the late 2010s possibly occurred under older ART regimens. Clonal expansions arising prior to ART prevailed in the repertoire at every time point. When set beside controls, HIV repertoires had CDR3 length ranges that were narrower.

The source of this sequence is a man aged 18-30 years with HIV. This specimen was unsorted PBMCs, taken at the start of antiretroviral therapy, before treatment. J is TRBJ2-1 and V is TRBV10-2; no firm D call. The CDR3 region is CASSEGESHEQFF. CDR3 bases: TGCGCCAGCAGTGAGGGCGAGAGCCATGAGCAGTTCTTC.